One and the same sample provided the 13 T cell receptor beta chains below, sequenced in a study of CD4 T cells in relation to SARS-CoV-2 and coronaviruses. The unexposed donors gave CD4+ T cells in about 2011-2019, prior to COVID-19. After ten to eleven days of culture, CD4+ T cells were isolated. The assay was immunoSEQ multiplex PCR, and TCRdb's table has in-frame clones only and misses some. The sample carries more than 25,000 clones, around 67% recorded once. Their antigen targets remain unknown. Sequenced sample: CD4+ T cells from PBMCs, cultured in vitro. Source of these receptors: a human donor in good health.

This chain joins TRBV12-3 or TRBV12-4 and TRBJ2-7; D remains ambiguous. The V and J ends lost 3 bases and 7 bases respectively, with 10 bases between them. This CDR3 comprises 12 residues. CDR3 DNA: TGTGCCAGCAGTTTTGGGCCCTGGGAGCAGTACTTC. Its protein product is CASSFGPWEQYF.

The chain combines TRBV5-4 with TRBJ2-5; 13 nucleotides line up with TRBD2. The CDR3 sequence is 16 residues long. The germline CDR1 and CDR2 sequences are SGHNT and YYREEE (reference sequence). V shed 1 base and J 5 bases; nucleotides not matched to a gene: 5. CDR3 region: CASSLQLAGGPETQYF. In nucleotides, the CDR3 is TGTGCCAGCAGCTTGCAACTAGCGGGAGGGCCGGAGACCCAGTACTTC.

J is TRBJ2-1 and V is TRBV4-2, with 9 bases that match TRBD2. This CDR3 is 19 amino acids long. After removal of 0 bases from V and 4 bases from J, the junction contained 13 bases not matched to a gene. CDR1 is LGHNA, CDR2 YNFKEQ, per germline. CDR3 nucleotides: TGTGCCAGCAGCCAAGAGCAAATAAGGGGGACTAGCTTGTACAATGAGCAGTTCTTC. Translation gives CASSQEQIRGTSLYNEQFF.

The chain couples TRBV15 to TRBJ2-7; a possible D gene is TRBD2 (6 bases). V was trimmed by 0 bases and J by 3 bases, leaving 12 bases between them. There are 15 residues in the CDR3. CDR1 LNHNV and CDR2 YYDKDF come from the germline V gene (reference sequence). CDR3 bases: TGTGCCACCAGCAGAGACGCGGGATTCAACTACGAGCAGTACTTC. This gives the protein CATSRDAGFNYEQYF.

CDR3 loop: CATRTGTGLGREQYF. The CDR3 nucleotides are TGTGCCACCCGCACCGGGACAGGGTTGGGTCGAGAGCAGTACTTC. This chain links TRBV19 with TRBJ2-7; 9 positions agree with TRBD1. V lost 10 bases and J lost 7; bases outside the gene matches: 17. The CDR3 is 15 amino acids. Looked up from germline, CDR1 is LNHDA and CDR2 is SQIVND (reference sequence). Full variable domain (rest looked up from reference TRBV19 and TRBJ2-7): DGGITQSPKYLFRKEGQNVTLSCEQNLNHDAMYWYRQDPGQGLRLIYYSQIVNDFQKGDIAEGYSVSREKKESFPLTVTSAQKNPTAFYLCATRTGTGLGREQYFGPGTRLTVT.

The sample holds one count of this clone. The genes are TRBV3-1 (or the pseudogene TRBV3-2) and TRBJ2-7; TRBD1 is a possible D gene (6 bases). V shed 2 bases and J shed 1 base, with 15 bases lying between them. The CDR3 runs 16 residues. Germline CDR1 LGHDT, CDR2 YNNKEL (reference sequence). This CDR3 reads CASSQSAGATSYEQYF. The CDR3 DNA reads as TGTGCCAGCAGCCAAAGCGCAGGGGCAACTTCCTACGAGCAGTACTTC.

The rearrangement links TRBV19 to TRBJ2-7, with D maybe TRBD1 (5 bases). CDR1 is LNHDA, CDR2 SQIVND, per germline (reference sequence). Deletions cut 0 bases from V and 7 bases from J, with 13 bases between. CDR3 length: 14 residues. The CDR3 loop is CASSIDSRAWEQYF. In nucleotides, the CDR3 is TGTGCCAGTAGTATAGATAGCAGGGCTTGGGAGCAGTACTTC. Full variable domain (remainder filled in from reference TRBV19 and TRBJ2-7): DGGITQSPKYLFRKEGQNVTLSCEQNLNHDAMYWYRQDPGQGLRLIYYSQIVNDFQKGDIAEGYSVSREKKESFPLTVTSAQKNPTAFYLCASSIDSRAWEQYFGPGTRLTVT.

This chain uses TRBV5-1 with TRBJ2-3; the match to TRBD2 covers 12 bases. The CDR3 runs to 17 residues. Trimming at V came to 4 bases and at J to 2 bases, leaving 8 bases not matched to a gene. Germline CDR1 and CDR2: SGHRS and YFSETQ. CDR3 sequence reads: CASSPELAGGSTDTQYF. In DNA form, the CDR3 reads TGCGCCAGCAGCCCCGAGCTAGCGGGAGGGTCCACAGATACGCAGTATTTT.

The CDR3 here is CATSTRTGGEAFF. The CDR3 DNA reads as TGTGCCACCAGCACCCGGACAGGGGGGGAAGCTTTCTTT. The chain links TRBV15 to TRBJ1-1; 10 nucleotides match TRBD1. The CDR3 is 13 amino acids. J lost 8 bases, V lost 4 bases, and 4 bases had no gene match. Germline V CDR1 and CDR2: LNHNV, YYDKDF (reference sequence).

This rearrangement joins TRBV3-1 (or the pseudogene TRBV3-2) to TRBJ2-7; TRBD1 or TRBD2 may be the D gene (5 bases each). CDR3 length: 14 residues. CDR1 and CDR2 from the germline V gene are LGHDT and YNNKEL (reference sequence). Trimming took 0 bases from V and 6 from J, leaving 12 bases between them. For the CDR3, the DNA is TGTGCCAGCAGCCAAGATTGGGACGGAGGCGAGCAGTACTTC. Translation gives CASSQDWDGGEQYF.

Only a few counts were recorded for this clone. One end of the junction fails to match germline, which may point to a read error. The rearrangement uses TRBV5-1 and TRBJ2-2; 8 bases line up with TRBD2. CDR3 length: 14 residues. In germline, CDR1 is SGHRS, CDR2 YFSETQ. The CDR3 region is CASSLAGTSGGLFF. CDR3 nucleotide sequence: TGCGCCAGCAGCTTGGCCGGTACGAGCGGGGGGCTGTTTTTT. The full variable domain, with the rest looked up from reference TRBV5-1 and TRBJ2-2, is KAGVTQTPRYLIKTRGQQVTLSCSPISGHRSVSWYQQTPGQGLQFLFEYFSETQRNKGNFPGRFSGRQFSNSRSEMNVSTLELGDSALYLCASSLAGTSGGLFFGEGSRLTVL.

This chain joins TRBV7-2 and TRBJ2-7; D call uncertain. Trimming took off 5 bases at V and 7 bases at J, with 15 bases between the two ends. The CDR3 runs to 13 residues. Per the germline V gene, CDR1 is SGHTA and CDR2 is FQGNSA. The CDR3 sequence is CASSTVNLREQYF. Here the CDR3 DNA reads TGTGCCAGCAGCACTGTGAATTTGAGGGAGCAGTACTTC.

The CDR3 sequence: CASSLITGESDTQYF. The DNA for the CDR3 is TGCGCCAGCAGCTTAATTACGGGAGAGTCAGATACGCAGTATTTT. The chain combines TRBV5-1 with TRBJ2-3; perhaps TRBD2 as D (6 bases). This CDR3 is 15 amino acids long. Germline V gene sequence: CDR1 SGHRS, CDR2 YFSETQ. The germline V and J ends were trimmed by 2 bases and 4 bases, with 14 bases remaining between them.